This T cell receptor beta chain was identified during a study of long-term antiretroviral therapy in people with HIV. Study details: When the earliest samples were collected, ART was typically delayed until CD4 counts fell.

This clone was recorded once. Its antigen is not known. It was version v3.0 of the immunoSEQ assay that was run at survey level. Sequenced by immunoSEQ multiplex PCR; TCRdb stores in-frame clones only, minus some. The sample lists under 13,000 clones; 81% were seen once. General study findings and limits: Therapy changes, viral resistance and ART adherence were not documented in the available data. Diversity remained lower than transplant donor controls, even though it increased after ART. Pre-ART expanded TRB clones stayed dominant throughout, though often decreasing after ART.

Trimming removed 4 bases at V and 8 bases at J, with 11 bases between. This CDR3 region has 12 residues. Germline V gene lookup returns CDR1 MDHEN and CDR2 SYDVKM. The chain combines TRBV28 with TRBJ1-2; tentative D call: TRBD1 (5 bases). The sequence came from a middle-aged man with HIV. The sample in question was unsorted PBMCs, obtained 1.8 years after starting antiretroviral therapy. The CDR3 spells CASSSAGRGYTF. DNA of the CDR3: TGTGCCAGCAGTTCAGCAGGGCGCGGCTACACCTTC.